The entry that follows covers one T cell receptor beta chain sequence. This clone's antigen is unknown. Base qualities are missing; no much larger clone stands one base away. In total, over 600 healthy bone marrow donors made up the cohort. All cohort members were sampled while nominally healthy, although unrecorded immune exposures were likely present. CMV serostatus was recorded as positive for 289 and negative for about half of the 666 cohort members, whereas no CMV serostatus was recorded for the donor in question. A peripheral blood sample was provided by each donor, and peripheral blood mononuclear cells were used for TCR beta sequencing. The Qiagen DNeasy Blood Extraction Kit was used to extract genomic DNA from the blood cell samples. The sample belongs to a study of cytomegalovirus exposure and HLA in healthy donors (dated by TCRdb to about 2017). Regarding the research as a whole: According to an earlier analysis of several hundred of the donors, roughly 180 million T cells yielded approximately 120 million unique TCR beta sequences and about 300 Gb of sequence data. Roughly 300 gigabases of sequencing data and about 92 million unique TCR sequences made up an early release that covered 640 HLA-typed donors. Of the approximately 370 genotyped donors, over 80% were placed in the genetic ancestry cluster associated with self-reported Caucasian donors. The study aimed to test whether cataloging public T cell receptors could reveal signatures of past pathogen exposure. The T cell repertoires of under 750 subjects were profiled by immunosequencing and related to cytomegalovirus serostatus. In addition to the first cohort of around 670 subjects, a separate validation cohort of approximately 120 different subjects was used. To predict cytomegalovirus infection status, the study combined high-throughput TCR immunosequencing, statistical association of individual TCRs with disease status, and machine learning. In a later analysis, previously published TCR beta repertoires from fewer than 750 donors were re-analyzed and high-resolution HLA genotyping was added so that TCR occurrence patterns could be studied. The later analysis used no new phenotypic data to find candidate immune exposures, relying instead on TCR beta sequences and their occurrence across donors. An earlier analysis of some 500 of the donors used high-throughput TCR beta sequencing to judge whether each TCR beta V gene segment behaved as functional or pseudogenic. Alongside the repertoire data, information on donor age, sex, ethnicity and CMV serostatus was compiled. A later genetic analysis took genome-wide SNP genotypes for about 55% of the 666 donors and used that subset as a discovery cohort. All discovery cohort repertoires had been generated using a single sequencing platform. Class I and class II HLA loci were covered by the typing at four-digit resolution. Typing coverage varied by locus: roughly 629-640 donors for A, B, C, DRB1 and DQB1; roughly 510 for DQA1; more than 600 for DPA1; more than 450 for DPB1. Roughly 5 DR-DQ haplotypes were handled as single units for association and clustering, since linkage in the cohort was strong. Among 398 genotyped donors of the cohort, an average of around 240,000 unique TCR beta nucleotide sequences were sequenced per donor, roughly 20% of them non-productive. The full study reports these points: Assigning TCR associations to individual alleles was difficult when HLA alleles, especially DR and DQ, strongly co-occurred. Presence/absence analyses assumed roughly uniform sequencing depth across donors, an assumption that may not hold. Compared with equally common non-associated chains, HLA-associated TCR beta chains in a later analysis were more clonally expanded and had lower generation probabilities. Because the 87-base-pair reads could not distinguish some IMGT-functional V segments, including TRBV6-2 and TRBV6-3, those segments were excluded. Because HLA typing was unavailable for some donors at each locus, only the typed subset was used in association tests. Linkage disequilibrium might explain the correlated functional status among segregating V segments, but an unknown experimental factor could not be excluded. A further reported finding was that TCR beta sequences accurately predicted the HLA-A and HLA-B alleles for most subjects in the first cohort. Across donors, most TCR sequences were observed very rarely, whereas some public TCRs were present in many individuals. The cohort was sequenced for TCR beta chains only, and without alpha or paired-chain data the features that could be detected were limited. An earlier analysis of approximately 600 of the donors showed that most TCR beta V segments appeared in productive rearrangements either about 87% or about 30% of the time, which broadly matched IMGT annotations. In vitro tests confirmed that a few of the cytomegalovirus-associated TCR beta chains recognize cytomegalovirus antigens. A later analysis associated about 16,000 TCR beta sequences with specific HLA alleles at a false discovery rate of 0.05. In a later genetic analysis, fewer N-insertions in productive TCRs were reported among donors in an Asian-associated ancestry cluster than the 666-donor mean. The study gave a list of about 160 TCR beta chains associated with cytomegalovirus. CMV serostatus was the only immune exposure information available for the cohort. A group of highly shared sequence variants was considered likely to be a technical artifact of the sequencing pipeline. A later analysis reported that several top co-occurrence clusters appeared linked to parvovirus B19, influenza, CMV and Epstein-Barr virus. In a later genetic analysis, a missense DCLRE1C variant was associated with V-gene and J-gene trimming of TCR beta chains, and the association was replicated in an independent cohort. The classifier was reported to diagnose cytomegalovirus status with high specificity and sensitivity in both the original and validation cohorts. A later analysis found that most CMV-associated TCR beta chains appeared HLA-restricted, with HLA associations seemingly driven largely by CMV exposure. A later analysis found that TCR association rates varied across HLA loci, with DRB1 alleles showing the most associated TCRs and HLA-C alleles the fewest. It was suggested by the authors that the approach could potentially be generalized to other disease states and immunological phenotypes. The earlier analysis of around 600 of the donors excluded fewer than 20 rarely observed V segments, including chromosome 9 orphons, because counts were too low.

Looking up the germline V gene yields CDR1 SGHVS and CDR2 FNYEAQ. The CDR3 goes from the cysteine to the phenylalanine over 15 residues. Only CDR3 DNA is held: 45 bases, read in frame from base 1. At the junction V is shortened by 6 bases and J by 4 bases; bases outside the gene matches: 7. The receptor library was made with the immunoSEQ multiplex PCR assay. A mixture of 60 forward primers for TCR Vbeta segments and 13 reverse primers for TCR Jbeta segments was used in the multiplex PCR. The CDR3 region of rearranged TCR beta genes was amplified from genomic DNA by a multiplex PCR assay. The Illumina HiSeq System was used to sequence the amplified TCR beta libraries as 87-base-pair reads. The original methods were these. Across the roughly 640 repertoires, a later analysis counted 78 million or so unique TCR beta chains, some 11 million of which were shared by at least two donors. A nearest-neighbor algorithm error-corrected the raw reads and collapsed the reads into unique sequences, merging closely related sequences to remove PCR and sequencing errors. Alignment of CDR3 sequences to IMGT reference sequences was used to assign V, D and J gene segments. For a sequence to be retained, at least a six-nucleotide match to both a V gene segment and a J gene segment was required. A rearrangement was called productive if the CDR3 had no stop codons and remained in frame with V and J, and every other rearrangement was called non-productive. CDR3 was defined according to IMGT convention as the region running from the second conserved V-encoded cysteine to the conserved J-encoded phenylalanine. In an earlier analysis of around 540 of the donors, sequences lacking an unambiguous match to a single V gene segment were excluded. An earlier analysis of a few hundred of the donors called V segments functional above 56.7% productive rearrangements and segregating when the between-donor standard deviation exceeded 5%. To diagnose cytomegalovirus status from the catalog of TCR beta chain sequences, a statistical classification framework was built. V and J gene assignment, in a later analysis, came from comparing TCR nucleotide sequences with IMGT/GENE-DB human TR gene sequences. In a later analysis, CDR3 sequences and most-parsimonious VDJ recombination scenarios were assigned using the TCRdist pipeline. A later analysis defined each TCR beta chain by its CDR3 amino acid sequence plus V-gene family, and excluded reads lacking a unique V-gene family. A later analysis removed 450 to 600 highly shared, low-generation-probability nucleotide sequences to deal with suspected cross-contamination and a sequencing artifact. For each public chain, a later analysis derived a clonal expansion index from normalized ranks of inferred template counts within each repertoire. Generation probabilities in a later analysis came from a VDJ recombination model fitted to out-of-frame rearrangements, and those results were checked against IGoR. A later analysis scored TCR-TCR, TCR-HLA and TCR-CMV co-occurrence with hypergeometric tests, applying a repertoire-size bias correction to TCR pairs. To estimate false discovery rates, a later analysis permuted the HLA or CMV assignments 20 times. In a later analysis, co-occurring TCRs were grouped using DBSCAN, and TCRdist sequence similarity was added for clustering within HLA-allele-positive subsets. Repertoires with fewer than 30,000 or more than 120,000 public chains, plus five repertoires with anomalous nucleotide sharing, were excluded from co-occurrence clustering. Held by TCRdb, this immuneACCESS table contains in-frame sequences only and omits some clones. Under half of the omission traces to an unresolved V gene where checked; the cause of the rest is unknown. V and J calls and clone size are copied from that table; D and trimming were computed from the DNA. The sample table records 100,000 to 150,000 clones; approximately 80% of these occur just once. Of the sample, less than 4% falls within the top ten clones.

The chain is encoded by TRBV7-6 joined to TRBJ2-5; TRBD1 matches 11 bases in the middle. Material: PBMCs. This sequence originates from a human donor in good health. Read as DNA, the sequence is TGTGCCAGCAGTTGGGGACAGGGGGAGGGAGAGACCCAGTACTTC. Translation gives CASSWGQGEGETQYF.